One and the same sample provided the 29 T cell receptor beta chains below, sequenced in a study of regulatory T cells in long-lasting Graves disease. Arm-PCR of CDR3 regions with iRepertoire HTBI primers generated TCR beta libraries. TCRdb reprocessed the multiplex PCR reads with MiXCR, giving one entry per CDR3 protein. Of 350,000 to 400,000 distinct CDR3 sequences listed, around 15% are singletons. Time point denoted: newly diagnosed GD, antithyroid drugs for less than 3 months. The TCR library used RNA extracted from PBMCs. This same sample was also taken into another study, of T cells in Graves' hyperthyroidism and ophthalmopathy.

The specimen comprised peripheral blood mononuclear cells (PBMCs), sampled at new diagnosis, from a patient treated with antithyroid drugs. The receptors come from a woman between 18 and 29 years old with Graves disease.

On this clonotype: This may come from a read error, since a much larger clone is one base off. V gene TRBV18 combines with J gene TRBJ2-1; no clear D. The V end was cut by 8 bases, the J end by 5 bases, with 4 bases between. Germline values: CDR1 KGHSH, CDR2 LQKENI. The CDR3 consists of 10 residues. The CDR3: CASANNEQFF. DNA for the CDR3: TGTGCCAGCGCTAACAATGAGCAGTTCTTC.

This clonotype was counted only a few times. The chain couples TRBV13 to TRBJ1-4; TRBD1 aligns across 9 bases. The ends lost 4 bases at V and 8 bases at J; junction bases unmatched: 5. Germline assignment: CDR1 PRHDT and CDR2 FYEKMQ (reference sequence). The CDR3 has 14 residues. CDR3 coding DNA: TGTGCCAGCAGCTCTGGGGGACAGGGAGAAAAACTGTTTTTT. Amino acid sequence: CASSSGGQGEKLFF. Full variable domain (remainder filled in from reference TRBV13 and TRBJ1-4): AAGVIQSPRHLIKEKRETATLKCYPIPRHDTVYWYQQGPGQDPQFLISFYEKMQSDKGSIPDRFSAQQFSDYHSELNMSSLELGDSALYFCASSSGGQGEKLFFGSGTQLSVL.

There are many counts of this clonotype. The rearrangement uses TRBV5-1 and TRBJ2-3; TRBD2 agrees at 8 bases. Per germline, CDR1 SGHRS and CDR2 YFSETQ. This CDR3 has 16 amino acids. J was trimmed by 2 bases and V by 4 bases; bases with no gene match: 9. As DNA, the CDR3 is TGCGCCAGCAGCCAAGCCGGGACTAGTCTCACAGATACGCAGTATTTT. It codes for CASSQAGTSLTDTQYF. Filled out from reference TRBV5-1 and TRBJ2-3, the complete variable domain reads KAGVTQTPRYLIKTRGQQVTLSCSPISGHRSVSWYQQTPGQGLQFLFEYFSETQRNKGNFPGRFSGRQFSNSRSEMNVSTLELGDSALYLCASSQAGTSLTDTQYFGPGTRLTVL.

This clonotype was seen repeatedly, ten times or more. V and J are TRBV7-6 and TRBJ2-3; a weak D match, TRBD1 (5 bases). The CDR3 consists of 13 residues. Trimming pared 6 bases from V and 2 bases from J, leaving 9 bases between. From germline, CDR1 is SGHVS and CDR2 FNYEAQ. The CDR3: CASSPRDTDTQYF. DNA for the CDR3: TGTGCCAGCAGTCCCAGGGACACAGATACGCAGTATTTT.

As for this clonotype: Its ends do not fully match the called genes, so a read error is possible. The J gene is TRBJ2-6, the V gene TRBV7-9, with unresolved D. The germline CDR1 and CDR2 sequences are SEHNR and FQNEAQ (reference sequence). The CDR3 has 12 residues. This CDR3 reads CVSLSGANVLTF. Written as DNA, the CDR3 is TGTGTCAGCCTCTCTGGGGCCAACGTCCTGACTTTC.

This clonotype was detected many times. V usage is TRBV7-3 and J usage is TRBJ2-3, with 9 bases aligning to TRBD1. The germline V gene has CDR1 SGHTA and CDR2 FQGTGA. CDR3 size: 14 residues. V gave up 5 bases and J gave up 6 bases; unmatched junction bases: 6. The CDR3 sequence is CASSQTGGQDTQYF. The CDR3 nucleotides are TGTGCCAGCAGCCAGACAGGGGGTCAGGATACGCAGTATTTT. Combining the CDR3 with reference TRBV7-3 and TRBJ2-3 gives the whole variable domain GAGVSQTPSNKVTEKGKYVELRCDPISGHTALYWYRQSLGQGPEFLIYFQGTGAADDSGLPNDRFFAVRPEGSVSTLKIQRTERGDSAVYLCASSQTGGQDTQYFGPGTRLTVL.

The chain carries TRBV4-1 and TRBJ1-2; maybe TRBD1 (5 bases). The CDR3 contains 15 residues. Trimming left V 0 bases short and J 4 bases short, with 12 bases between. In germline, CDR1 is MGHRA, CDR2 YSYEKL. DNA for the CDR3: TGCGCCAGCAGCCAAGAAGGAGGACAAAGCTATGGCTACACCTTC. Its protein is CASSQEGGQSYGYTF.

This clonotype was detected many times. This rearrangement joins TRBV7-8 to TRBJ2-7, with 7 bases fitting TRBD1. Per germline, CDR1 SGHVS and CDR2 FQNEAQ. The V and J ends lost 5 bases and 2 bases, in that order; junction bases with no gene match: 3. There are 13 residues in the CDR3. The CDR3 DNA follows: TGTGCCAGCAGCGAGCAGGGGGCCTACGAGCAGTACTTC. It yields the protein CASSEQGAYEQYF.

This clonotype was counted a few times. The chain is built from TRBV10-2 and TRBJ2-3; no firm D call. This CDR3 contains 12 residues. V lost 4 bases to trimming and J lost 6 bases, with 8 bases between them. CDR1 is WSHSY, CDR2 SAAADI, per germline. CDR3 loop: CASSVADDTQYF. CDR3 DNA: TGCGCCAGCAGTGTGGCAGACGATACGCAGTATTTT.

This clonotype was observed many times. The chain joins TRBV6-1 to TRBJ2-5; perhaps TRBD2 as D (7 bases). CDR1 and CDR2 from the germline V gene are MNHNS and SASEGT. Trimming left V 8 bases short and J 2 bases short, with 12 bases between. CDR3 length equals 13 residues. The CDR3 reads CASLGGAQETQYF. The CDR3 nucleotides read TGTGCCAGCCTGGGGGGGGCACAAGAGACCCAGTACTTC.

This clonotype appeared many times. V is TRBV5-1 and J is TRBJ2-1, with D perhaps TRBD1 or TRBD2 (6 bases each). Trimming took 7 bases from V and 10 from J, leaving 24 bases between them. CDR3 size: 15 residues. The V gene's germline CDR1 is SGHRS and CDR2 YFSETQ. The DNA for the CDR3 is TGCGCCAGCGGAGCTGGGGGGCAGGGTAGGGGCGAGCAGTTCTTC. Protein sequence: CASGAGGQGRGEQFF.

This clonotype was picked up many times. The chain employs TRBV27 and TRBJ1-2, with no clear D. V was cut by 2 bases and J by 4 bases, with 11 bases left in between. The CDR3 loop spans 14 amino acids. Germline CDR1 is MNHEY and CDR2 is SMNVEV (reference sequence). CDR3 DNA sequence: TGTGCCAGCAGTTTAGGTGGGAAGGGCTATGGCTACACCTTC. It encodes CASSLGGKGYGYTF.

This clonotype was seen ten or more times. The chain uses TRBV5-1 and TRBJ1-4; D unresolved. From germline, CDR1 is SGHRS and CDR2 YFSETQ. The CDR3 loop spans 16 amino acids. The ends were cut back, 4 bases at V and 8 bases at J, with 21 bases in the middle. CDR3 sequence reads: CASSLEDAAIGEKLFF. The CDR3 coding sequence is TGCGCCAGCAGCCTTGAGGACGCCGCCATAGGGGAAAAACTGTTTTTT. The entire variable domain, with the rest obtained from reference TRBV5-1 and TRBJ1-4, is as follows: KAGVTQTPRYLIKTRGQQVTLSCSPISGHRSVSWYQQTPGQGLQFLFEYFSETQRNKGNFPGRFSGRQFSNSRSEMNVSTLELGDSALYLCASSLEDAAIGEKLFFGSGTQLSVL.

This clonotype was picked up many times. The chain couples TRBV12-3 or TRBV12-4 to TRBJ2-3, with 12 bases matching TRBD2. This CDR3 has 16 residues. J was trimmed by 4 bases and V by 5 bases; bases with no gene match: 7. This CDR3 reads CASSLLAGGLADTQYF. CDR3 in DNA: TGTGCCAGCAGTCTTCTAGCGGGGGGGCTTGCAGATACGCAGTATTTT.

The J gene is TRBJ2-1, the V gene TRBV27, with D perhaps given as TRBD1 or TRBD2 (6 bases each). Germline V lookup: CDR1 MNHEY, CDR2 SMNVEV (reference sequence). V shed 4 bases and J shed 6 bases, with 13 bases lying between them. The CDR3 is 14 residues long. CDR3 sequence: CASSSHKGGNEQFF. CDR3 DNA: TGTGCCAGCAGTTCCCACAAGGGGGGCAATGAGCAGTTCTTC.

The chain joins TRBV7-2 to TRBJ2-4; 9 bases line up with TRBD2. The CDR3 runs 20 residues. J lost 0 bases, V lost 0 bases, and 12 bases had no gene match. The V gene's germline CDR1 is SGHTA and CDR2 FQGNSA. CDR3 protein: CASSLALAGSRMLAKNIQYF. The CDR3, as DNA: TGTGCCAGCAGCTTAGCTCTAGCGGGAAGCCGGATGCTAGCCAAAAACATTCAGTACTTC.

This clonotype came up once. A single base separates this from a much larger clone, so it may be a read error. This chain uses TRBV2 with TRBJ1-2, with D perhaps TRBD1 (6 bases). The CDR3 extends over 13 amino acids. Germline CDR1 is SNHLY and CDR2 is FYNNEI. Written as DNA, the CDR3 is TGTACCAGCAGTGGCCAGCAGGGGTATGGCTACACCTTC. This gives the protein CTSSGQQGYGYTF.

This clonotype was detected many times. This chain links TRBV6-1 with TRBJ2-7, with 11 bases aligning to TRBD2. J lost 4 bases, V lost 6 bases, and 17 bases had no gene match. Germline V lookup: CDR1 MNHNS, CDR2 SASEGT. The CDR3 extends over 18 amino acids. CDR3 bases: TGTGCCAGCAGAGGACTCGGGGCCACGCTAGCGGGAGGTTACGAGCAGTACTTC. Its protein is CASRGLGATLAGGYEQYF.

In this sample, this clonotype turned up a few times. The chain joins TRBV9 to TRBJ2-5; TRBD2 matches at 7 bases. The ends lost 0 bases at V and 5 bases at J; junction bases unmatched: 13. The CDR3 has 17 amino acids. Germline V gives CDR1 SGDLS, CDR2 YYNGEE. CDR3 DNA: TGTGCCAGCAGCGTAGATGGTGGGGGGGGAGTTAAGGAGACCCAGTACTTC. Its translation is CASSVDGGGGVKETQYF.

This clonotype was seen more than once but under ten times. This chain uses TRBV4-1 with TRBJ1-1, with D maybe TRBD1 (5 bases). The CDR3 runs to 15 residues. V shed 1 base and J shed 0 bases, with 9 bases lying between them. CDR1 and CDR2 (germline): MGHRA, YSYEKL. CDR3 sequence reads: CASSQGGQMNTEAFF. CDR3 DNA sequence: TGCGCCAGCAGCCAAGGCGGACAAATGAACACTGAAGCTTTCTTT.

This clonotype was counted ten times or more. Here the CDR3 reads CASRPNAGTPAKNIQYF. The CDR3 nucleotides are TGTGCCAGCAGACCAAACGCCGGGACACCCGCCAAAAACATTCAGTACTTC. The V gene is TRBV28, the J gene TRBJ2-4; possibly TRBD1 for D (6 bases). Trimming shortened V by 6 bases and J by 1 base, and 19 bases separated the two germline ends. CDR1 is MDHEN and CDR2 is SYDVKM in the germline V gene. The CDR3 sequence is 17 residues long.

The V call is TRBV9, the J call TRBJ2-2; 10 bases match TRBD2. Trimming took 4 bases from V and 0 from J; bases not matched to a gene: 3. CDR3 length: 16 amino acids. The V gene's germline CDR1 is SGDLS and CDR2 YYNGEE. CDR3 bases: TGTGCCAGCAGCTCGGGACTAGCGACGAACACCGGGGAGCTGTTTTTT. Amino acids: CASSSGLATNTGELFF.

At least ten counts were recorded for this clonotype. The chain couples TRBV7-6 to TRBJ2-1, with TRBD1 identical over 8 bases. This CDR3 spans 15 amino acids. Germline V gene lookup returns CDR1 SGHVS and CDR2 FNYEAQ. V was clipped by 0 bases and J by 5 bases; unmatched bases: 3. CDR3 amino acids: CASSLAGQVHNEQFF. The DNA for the CDR3 is TGTGCCAGCAGCTTAGCGGGACAGGTCCACAATGAGCAGTTCTTC.

This clonotype was counted ten times or more. The J gene is TRBJ2-7, the V gene TRBV20-1; 7 bases match TRBD1. Germline V gene lookup returns CDR1 DFQATT and CDR2 SNEGSKA (reference sequence). The CDR3 is made up of 14 amino acids. The J segment lost 3 bases and the V segment lost 6 bases, leaving 11 bases of the junction unmatched. The CDR3 spells CSAHDGTVVYEQYF. The DNA of the CDR3 is TGCAGTGCGCATGATGGGACAGTAGTCTACGAGCAGTACTTC.

The gene calls are TRBV9 and TRBJ2-3; D is possibly TRBD1 (6 bases). This CDR3 spans 16 amino acids. The germline gives CDR1 SGDLS, CDR2 YYNGEE. The germline V and J ends were trimmed by 3 bases and 0 bases, with 14 bases remaining between them. In DNA form, the CDR3 reads TGTGCCAGCAGCGCCGCCGGGACACCCAGCACAGATACGCAGTATTTT. Its translation is CASSAAGTPSTDTQYF.

A word on this clonotype: It is likely a read error: a sequence one base away is far more abundant. The chain uses TRBV28 and TRBJ2-7; TRBD2 aligns across 9 bases. Germline assignment: CDR1 MDHEN and CDR2 SYDVKM. The CDR3 contains 15 residues. The ends lost 2 bases at V and 7 bases at J; junction bases unmatched: 9. CDR3 bases: TGTGCCAGCAGTTTACTAGCGGGGACCTACAATGAGCAGTACTTC. Encoded protein: CASSLLAGTYNEQYF.

This clonotype showed up many times. CDR3 residues: CASSLWDRVEAFF. DNA for the CDR3: TGTGCCAGCAGCTTATGGGACAGGGTGGAAGCTTTCTTT. The rearrangement joins TRBV5-8 to TRBJ1-1, with TRBD1 matching over 9 bases. Germline V gene sequence: CDR1 SGHTS, CDR2 YDEGEE. The J segment lost 8 bases and the V segment lost 2 bases, leaving 4 bases of the junction unmatched. This CDR3 has 13 residues.

In this sample, this clonotype turned up many times. The DNA of the CDR3 is TGTGCCACCAGTGACCCACTCCAGGGAGACGAGCAGTACTTC. Its translation is CATSDPLQGDEQYF. This chain links TRBV24-1 with TRBJ2-7; D may match TRBD1 or TRBD2 (5 bases each). Germline values: CDR1 KGHDR, CDR2 SFDVKD. V lost 4 bases and J 5 bases, leaving 14 bases between the germline ends. The CDR3 consists of 14 residues.

This clonotype came up a few times. The chain recombines TRBV2 with TRBJ2-2; the match to TRBD2 covers 9 bases. CDR3 length equals 13 residues. Germline lookup yields CDR1 SNHLY and CDR2 FYNNEI. V was clipped by 6 bases and J by 7 bases; unmatched bases: 3. CDR3 region: CASRGTSIGELFF. The CDR3 nucleotides are TGTGCCAGCAGGGGGACTAGCATCGGGGAGCTGTTTTTT.